The T cell receptor beta chain under discussion was sequenced for a study of OX40 agonist ivuxolimab in advanced cancers. Using immunoSEQ multiplex PCR, the repertoire was profiled, and TCRdb retains in-frame clones only, with some absent. The data show around 44,000 clones, around 80% seen once. Germline CDR1 and CDR2: SGHNT and YYREEE (reference sequence). This CDR3 region has 12 residues. The V end was cut by 2 bases, the J end by 3 bases, with 6 bases between. The receptor's source is an adult with an advanced solid tumor such as melanoma, head and neck, liver or kidney cancer. The rearrangement links TRBV5-4 to TRBJ2-7, with D unclear. The specimen was CD4+ or CD8+ T cells sorted from blood, collected in a trial of the OX40 agonist ivuxolimab. Here the CDR3 DNA reads TGTGCCAGCAGCTTAAACGGCTACGAGCAGTACTTC. Translated, it gives CASSLNGYEQYF.